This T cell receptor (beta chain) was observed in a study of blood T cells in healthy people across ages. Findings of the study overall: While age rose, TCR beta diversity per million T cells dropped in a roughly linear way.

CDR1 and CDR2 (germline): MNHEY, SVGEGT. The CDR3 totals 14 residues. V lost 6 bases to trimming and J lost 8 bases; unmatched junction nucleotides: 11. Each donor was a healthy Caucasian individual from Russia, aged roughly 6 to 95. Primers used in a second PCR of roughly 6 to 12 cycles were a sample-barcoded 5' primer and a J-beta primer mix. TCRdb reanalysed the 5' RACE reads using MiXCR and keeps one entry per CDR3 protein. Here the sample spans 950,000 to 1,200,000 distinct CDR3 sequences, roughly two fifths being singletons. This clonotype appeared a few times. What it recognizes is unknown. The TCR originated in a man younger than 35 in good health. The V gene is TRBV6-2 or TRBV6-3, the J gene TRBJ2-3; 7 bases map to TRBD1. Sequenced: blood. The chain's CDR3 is CASRPTGMAGTQYF. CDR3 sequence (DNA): TGTGCCAGCAGGCCGACAGGGATGGCGGGTACGCAGTATTTT.